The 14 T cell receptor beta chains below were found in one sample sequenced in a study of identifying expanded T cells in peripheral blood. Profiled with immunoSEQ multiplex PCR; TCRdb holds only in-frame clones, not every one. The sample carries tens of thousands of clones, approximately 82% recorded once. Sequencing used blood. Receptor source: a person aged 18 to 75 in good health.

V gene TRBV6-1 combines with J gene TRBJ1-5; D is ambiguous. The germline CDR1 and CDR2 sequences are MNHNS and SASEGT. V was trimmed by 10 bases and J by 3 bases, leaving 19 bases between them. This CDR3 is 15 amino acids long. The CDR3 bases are TGTGCCACCCACGATTGGCCTTTTGTCAATCAGCCCCAGCATTTT. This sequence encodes CATHDWPFVNQPQHF.

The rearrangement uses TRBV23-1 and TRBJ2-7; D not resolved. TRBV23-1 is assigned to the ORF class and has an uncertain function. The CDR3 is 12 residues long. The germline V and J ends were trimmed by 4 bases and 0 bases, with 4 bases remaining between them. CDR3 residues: CASSPSSYEQYF. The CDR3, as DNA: TGCGCCAGCAGTCCCAGCTCCTACGAGCAGTACTTC.

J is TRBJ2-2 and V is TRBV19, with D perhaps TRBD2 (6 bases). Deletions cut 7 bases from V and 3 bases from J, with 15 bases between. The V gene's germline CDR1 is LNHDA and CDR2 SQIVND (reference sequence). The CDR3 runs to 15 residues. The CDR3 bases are TGTGCCAGTATTAATCCGGGACTGTACACCGGGGAGCTGTTTTTT. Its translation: CASINPGLYTGELFF.

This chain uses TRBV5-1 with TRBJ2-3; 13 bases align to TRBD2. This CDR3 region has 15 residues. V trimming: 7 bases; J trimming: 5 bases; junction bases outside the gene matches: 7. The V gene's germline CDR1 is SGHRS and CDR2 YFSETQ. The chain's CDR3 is CASAEGTSGEDTQYF. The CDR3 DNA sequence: TGCGCCAGCGCCGAAGGGACTAGCGGGGAAGATACGCAGTATTTT.

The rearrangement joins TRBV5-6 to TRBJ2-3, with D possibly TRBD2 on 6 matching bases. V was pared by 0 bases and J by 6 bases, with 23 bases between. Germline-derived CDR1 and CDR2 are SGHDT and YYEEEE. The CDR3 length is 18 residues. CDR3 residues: CASSLGRTSPVPRDTQYF. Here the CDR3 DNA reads TGTGCCAGCAGCTTGGGACGAACTAGCCCCGTACCACGGGATACGCAGTATTTT. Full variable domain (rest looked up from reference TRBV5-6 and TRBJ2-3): DAGVTQSPTHLIKTRGQQVTLRCSPKSGHDTVSWYQQALGQGPQFIFQYYEEEERQRGNFPDRFSGHQFPNYSSELNVNALLLGDSALYLCASSLGRTSPVPRDTQYFGPGTRLTVL.

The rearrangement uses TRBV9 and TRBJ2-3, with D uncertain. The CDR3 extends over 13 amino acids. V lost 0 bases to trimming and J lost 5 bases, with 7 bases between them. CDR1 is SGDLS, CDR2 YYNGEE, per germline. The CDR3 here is CASSVASRDTQYF. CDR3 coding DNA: TGTGCCAGCAGCGTAGCATCTAGAGATACGCAGTATTTT.

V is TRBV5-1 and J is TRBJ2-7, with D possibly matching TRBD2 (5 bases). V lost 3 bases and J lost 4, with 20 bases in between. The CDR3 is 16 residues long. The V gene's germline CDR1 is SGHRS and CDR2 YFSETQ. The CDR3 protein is CASSSFSENGSYEQYV. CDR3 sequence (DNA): TGCGCCAGCAGCTCGTTTAGCGAGAACGGATCATACGAGCAGTACGTC.

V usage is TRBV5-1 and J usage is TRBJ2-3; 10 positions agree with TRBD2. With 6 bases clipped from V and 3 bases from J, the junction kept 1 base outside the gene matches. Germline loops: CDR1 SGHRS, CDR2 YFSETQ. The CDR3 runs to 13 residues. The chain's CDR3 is CASKGLATDTQYF. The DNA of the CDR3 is TGCGCCAGCAAGGGACTAGCGACAGATACGCAGTATTTT.

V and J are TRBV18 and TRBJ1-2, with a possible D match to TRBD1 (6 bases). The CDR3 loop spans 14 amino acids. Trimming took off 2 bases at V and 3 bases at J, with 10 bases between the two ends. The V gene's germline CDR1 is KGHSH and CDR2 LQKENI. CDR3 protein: CASSPDEGDYGYTF. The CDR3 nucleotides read TGTGCCAGCTCACCAGATGAGGGGGACTATGGCTACACCTTC.

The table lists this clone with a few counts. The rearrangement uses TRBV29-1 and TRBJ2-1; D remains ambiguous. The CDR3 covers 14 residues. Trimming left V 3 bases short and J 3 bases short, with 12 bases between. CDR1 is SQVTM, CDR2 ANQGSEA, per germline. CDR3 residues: CSVEVGRNYNEQFF. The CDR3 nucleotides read TGCAGCGTTGAGGTTGGGCGGAACTACAATGAGCAGTTCTTC.

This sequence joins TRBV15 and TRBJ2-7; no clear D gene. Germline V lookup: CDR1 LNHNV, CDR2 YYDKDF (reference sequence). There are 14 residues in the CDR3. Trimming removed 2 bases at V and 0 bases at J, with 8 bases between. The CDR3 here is CATSRFQVSYEQYF. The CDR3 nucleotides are TGTGCCACCAGCAGATTTCAGGTCTCCTACGAGCAGTACTTC. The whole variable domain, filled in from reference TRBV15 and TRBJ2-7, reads DAMVIQNPRYQVTQFGKPVTLSCSQTLNHNVMYWYQQKSSQAPKLLFHYYDKDFNNEADTPDNFQSRRPNTSFCFLDIRSPGLGDTAMYLCATSRFQVSYEQYFGPGTRLTVT.

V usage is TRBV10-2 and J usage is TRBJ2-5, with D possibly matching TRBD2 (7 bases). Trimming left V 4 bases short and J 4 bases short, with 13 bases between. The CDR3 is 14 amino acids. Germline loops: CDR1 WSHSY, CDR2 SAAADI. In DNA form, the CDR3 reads TGCGCCAGCAGTGGTGGGGGGGGCGGAGAGACCCAGTACTTC. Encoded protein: CASSGGGGGETQYF.

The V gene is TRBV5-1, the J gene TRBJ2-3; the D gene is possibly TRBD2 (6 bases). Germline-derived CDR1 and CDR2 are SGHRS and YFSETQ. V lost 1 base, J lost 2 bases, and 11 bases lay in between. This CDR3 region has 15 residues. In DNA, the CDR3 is TGCGCCAGCAGCTTGATGGCGGGGTCCACAGATACGCAGTATTTT. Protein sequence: CASSLMAGSTDTQYF.

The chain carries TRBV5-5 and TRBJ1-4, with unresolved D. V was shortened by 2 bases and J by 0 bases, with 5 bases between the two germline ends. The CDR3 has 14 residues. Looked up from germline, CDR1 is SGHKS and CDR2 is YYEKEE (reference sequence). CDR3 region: CASSLSPTNEKLFF. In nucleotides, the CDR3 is TGTGCCAGCAGCTTAAGCCCAACTAATGAAAAACTGTTTTTT.